Listed below are T cell receptor beta chains from one sample, sequenced in a study of blood T cell repertoires in COVID-19. Sequencing used immunoSEQ multiplex PCR; TCRdb keeps in-frame clones, though not all of them. Among about 140,000 clones, roughly four fifths were seen once, and the ten largest hold roughly 7.3%. Sample: peripheral blood. These receptor sequences come from a human donor in a cohort sampled during active COVID-19. Each CDR3 is given with its conserved first and last residue. Each record gives: J gene, D gene, CDR3 length, clone size, V gene, CDR3 DNA, CDR3 protein. The D gene is left open where the match is weak. A clone size is listed for some rows: how often the clone was seen (once, few, many), or a class if it is expanded.

j_gene: TRBJ2-7; d_gene: NA; len: 13; abundance: NA; v_gene: TRBV6-5; CDR3nt: TGTGCCAGCAGTTACTCGACAATGTACGAGCAGTACTTC; CDR3aa: CASSYSTMYEQYF
j_gene: TRBJ1-1; d_gene: NA; len: 15; abundance: NA; v_gene: TRBV7-2; CDR3nt: TGTGCCAGCAGCTTAGTTGGGGGGGTGAACACTGAAGCTTTCTTT; CDR3aa: CASSLVGGVNTEAFF
j_gene: TRBJ2-3; d_gene: TRBD1; len: 15; abundance: NA; v_gene: TRBV11-2; CDR3nt: TGTGCCAGCAGCCCGACAGGGTCTTCCACAGATACGCAGTATTTT; CDR3aa: CASSPTGSSTDTQYF
j_gene: TRBJ1-2; d_gene: NA; len: 16; abundance: NA; v_gene: TRBV6-2/TRBV6-3; CDR3nt: TGTGCCAGCAGTTACTCGTTCCAGGCTACTAACTATGGCTACACCTTC; CDR3aa: CASSYSFQATNYGYTF
j_gene: TRBJ2-1; d_gene: TRBD1; len: 13; abundance: few; v_gene: TRBV7-8; CDR3nt: TGTGCCAGCAGCCGGACAGGGATGAATGAGCAGTTCTTC; CDR3aa: CASSRTGMNEQFF
j_gene: TRBJ1-4; d_gene: NA; len: 16; abundance: NA; v_gene: TRBV15; CDR3nt: TGTGCCACCAGCAGAGATAAGGCGGGAGTAAAGGAAAAACTGTTTTTT; CDR3aa: CATSRDKAGVKEKLFF
j_gene: TRBJ2-4; d_gene: TRBD1; len: 14; abundance: NA; v_gene: TRBV7-9; CDR3nt: TGTGCCAGCAGCTTATGGGACAGGGTGAACATTCAGTACTTC; CDR3aa: CASSLWDRVNIQYF
j_gene: TRBJ2-7; d_gene: NA; len: 14; abundance: NA; v_gene: TRBV7-9; CDR3nt: TGTGCCAGCAGCTCTTCGGGACTTTCCTACGAGCAGTACTTC; CDR3aa: CASSSSGLSYEQYF
j_gene: TRBJ2-5; d_gene: NA; len: 11; abundance: NA; v_gene: TRBV11-2; CDR3nt: TGTGCCAGCAGCTCCAAAGAGACCCAGTACTTC; CDR3aa: CASSSKETQYF
j_gene: TRBJ1-5; d_gene: NA; len: 14; abundance: NA; v_gene: TRBV10-2; CDR3nt: TGCGCCAGCAGTGAGAGCGCTTCCTTCAATCCCCAGCATTTT; CDR3aa: CASSESASFNPQHF
j_gene: TRBJ2-7; d_gene: TRBD1; len: 13; abundance: NA; v_gene: TRBV5-6; CDR3nt: TGTGCCAGCAGCTCGACAGGGCGAGACGAGCAGTACTTC; CDR3aa: CASSSTGRDEQYF
j_gene: TRBJ1-3; d_gene: TRBD1; len: 15; abundance: NA; v_gene: TRBV10-3; CDR3nt: TGTGCCATCAGGGGACAGCTAAGCTCTGGAAACACCATATATTTT; CDR3aa: CAIRGQLSSGNTIYF
j_gene: TRBJ2-2; d_gene: TRBD1; len: 16; abundance: NA; v_gene: TRBV3-1/TRBV3-2; CDR3nt: TGTGCCAGCAGAAGGGGACAGGGAACGAACACCGGGGAGCTGTTTTTT; CDR3aa: CASRRGQGTNTGELFF
j_gene: TRBJ2-1; d_gene: NA; len: 10; abundance: few; v_gene: TRBV28; CDR3nt: TGTGCCACGCTCAAGCAGCGAGAGTTCTTC; CDR3aa: CATLKQREFF
j_gene: TRBJ1-1; d_gene: NA; len: 11; abundance: NA; v_gene: TRBV10-3; CDR3nt: TGTGCCTCTCAAGAGTTCACTGAAGCTTTCTTT; CDR3aa: CASQEFTEAFF
j_gene: TRBJ1-3; d_gene: NA; len: 13; abundance: NA; v_gene: TRBV6-1; CDR3nt: TGTGCCAGCAGTGAAGTACAAGGAAACACCATATATTTT; CDR3aa: CASSEVQGNTIYF
j_gene: TRBJ1-2; d_gene: NA; len: 19; abundance: once; v_gene: TRBV2; CDR3nt: TGTGCCAGCTTCGACAGTACCCTCTCCCGGTACCTAAACTATGATGGCTACACCTTC; CDR3aa: CASFDSTLSRYLNYDGYTF
j_gene: TRBJ1-3; d_gene: TRBD1; len: 16; abundance: NA; v_gene: TRBV11-2; CDR3nt: TGTGCCAGCAGCAGACAGAGACAGGGTGGGGAAAACACCATATATTTT; CDR3aa: CASSRQRQGGENTIYF
j_gene: TRBJ1-1; d_gene: NA; len: 15; abundance: NA; v_gene: TRBV5-1; CDR3nt: TGCGCCAGCAGTTCTTTCGGACAGATTAACACTGAAGCTTTCTTT; CDR3aa: CASSSFGQINTEAFF
j_gene: TRBJ2-7; d_gene: TRBD1; len: 18; abundance: few; v_gene: TRBV6-1; CDR3nt: TGTGCCAGCAGTGAAGGGTCAGGGGGGACAGGGGTCTCGAGTTGGCAGTACTTC; CDR3aa: CASSEGSGGTGVSSWQYF
j_gene: TRBJ1-5; d_gene: TRBD1; len: 15; abundance: NA; v_gene: TRBV6-6; CDR3nt: TGTGCCAGCAGTTACTCGGGACAGGGGAATCAGCCCCAGCATTTT; CDR3aa: CASSYSGQGNQPQHF
j_gene: TRBJ2-1; d_gene: TRBD2; len: 14; abundance: NA; v_gene: TRBV7-7; CDR3nt: TGTGCTAGCAGCAACTTAGCGGGGATCAATGAGCAGTTCTTC; CDR3aa: CASSNLAGINEQFF
j_gene: TRBJ2-1; d_gene: TRBD2; len: 15; abundance: NA; v_gene: TRBV9; CDR3nt: TGTGCCAGCAGCTCGCAGCGGGGGGACTACAATGAGCAGTTCTTC; CDR3aa: CASSSQRGDYNEQFF
j_gene: TRBJ2-1; d_gene: TRBD1; len: 17; abundance: NA; v_gene: TRBV7-6; CDR3nt: TGTGCCAGCAGCTTAGTTCTCCGGGACAGGGGACGCAATGAGCAGTTCTTC; CDR3aa: CASSLVLRDRGRNEQFF
j_gene: TRBJ1-2; d_gene: TRBD1; len: 16; abundance: NA; v_gene: TRBV6-6; CDR3nt: TGTGCCAGCAGGGACTACACCGGGACAGGCGGGCATGGCTACACCTTC; CDR3aa: CASRDYTGTGGHGYTF
j_gene: TRBJ2-7; d_gene: NA; len: 13; abundance: NA; v_gene: TRBV12-3/TRBV12-4; CDR3nt: TGTGCCAGCAGTTTCTCCAGCTCCTACGAGCAGTACTTC; CDR3aa: CASSFSSSYEQYF
j_gene: TRBJ1-2; d_gene: NA; len: 13; abundance: NA; v_gene: TRBV7-6; CDR3nt: TGTGCCAGCAGCAGTGGACAAGACTATGGCTACACCTTC; CDR3aa: CASSSGQDYGYTF
j_gene: TRBJ2-7; d_gene: NA; len: 14; abundance: NA; v_gene: TRBV5-1; CDR3nt: TGCGCCAGCAGCTTGGAACACCGGGTAGACGAGCAGTACTTC; CDR3aa: CASSLEHRVDEQYF
j_gene: TRBJ1-1; d_gene: NA; len: 13; abundance: once; v_gene: TRBV9; CDR3nt: TGTGCCAGCAGCGTATCAGGGTTCACTGAAGCTTTCTTT; CDR3aa: CASSVSGFTEAFF
j_gene: TRBJ1-2; d_gene: TRBD1; len: 13; abundance: NA; v_gene: TRBV7-2; CDR3nt: TGTGCCAGCAGCTCAGGACAGGGCCATGGCTACACCTTC; CDR3aa: CASSSGQGHGYTF
j_gene: TRBJ1-5; d_gene: NA; len: 14; abundance: NA; v_gene: TRBV3-1/TRBV3-2; CDR3nt: TGTGCCAGCAGCCTCGGACAGAGAAATCAGCCCCAGCATTTT; CDR3aa: CASSLGQRNQPQHF
j_gene: TRBJ2-1; d_gene: TRBD2; len: 16; abundance: NA; v_gene: TRBV14; CDR3nt: TGTGCCAGCAGCCCGACCCGGGGGACTAGCCTCAATGAGCAGTTCTTC; CDR3aa: CASSPTRGTSLNEQFF
j_gene: TRBJ2-5; d_gene: TRBD1; len: 14; abundance: NA; v_gene: TRBV29-1; CDR3nt: TGCAGCGTAACCGGACAGGGAGGATCGGAGACCCAGTACTTC; CDR3aa: CSVTGQGGSETQYF
j_gene: TRBJ2-3; d_gene: TRBD2; len: 14; abundance: NA; v_gene: TRBV7-3; CDR3nt: TGTGCCAGCAGCATTAGCGGGGGCCCCTCCACGCAGTATTTT; CDR3aa: CASSISGGPSTQYF
j_gene: TRBJ2-5; d_gene: TRBD2; len: 16; abundance: NA; v_gene: TRBV11-2; CDR3nt: TGTGCCAGCAGCTTAGACCGGTCAGGGAGGGCGGAGACCCAGTACTTC; CDR3aa: CASSLDRSGRAETQYF
j_gene: TRBJ2-7; d_gene: TRBD1; len: 14; abundance: NA; v_gene: TRBV7-9; CDR3nt: TGTGCCAGCAGCATACAGGGGGCTAACTACGAGCAGTACTTC; CDR3aa: CASSIQGANYEQYF
j_gene: TRBJ2-1; d_gene: TRBD2; len: 16; abundance: NA; v_gene: TRBV7-9; CDR3nt: TGTGCCAGCAGCTTAGCGGGGCGGGGGGGCCGCAATGAGCAGTTCTTC; CDR3aa: CASSLAGRGGRNEQFF
j_gene: TRBJ1-1; d_gene: NA; len: 14; abundance: NA; v_gene: TRBV27; CDR3nt: TGTGCCAGCAGTTTAAGACTGGGGAACACTGAAGCTTTCTTT; CDR3aa: CASSLRLGNTEAFF
j_gene: TRBJ2-5; d_gene: NA; len: 15; abundance: few; v_gene: TRBV3-1/TRBV3-2; CDR3nt: TGTGCCAGCAGCCAAGATCAGGGTGCCCAAGAGACCCAGTACTTC; CDR3aa: CASSQDQGAQETQYF
j_gene: TRBJ1-1; d_gene: NA; len: 13; abundance: NA; v_gene: TRBV19; CDR3nt: TGTGCCAGTAGTTCCACGGATCTCGGGGGTGCTTTCTTT; CDR3aa: CASSSTDLGGAFF
j_gene: TRBJ2-7; d_gene: NA; len: 13; abundance: once; v_gene: TRBV2; CDR3nt: TGTGCCAGCAGTGCGGGGATCCCCTACGAGCAGTACTTC; CDR3aa: CASSAGIPYEQYF
j_gene: TRBJ2-1; d_gene: TRBD1; len: 12; abundance: NA; v_gene: TRBV6-2/TRBV6-3; CDR3nt: TGTGCCAGCAGTGCCGGGACAGGGGTTCAGTTCTTC; CDR3aa: CASSAGTGVQFF
j_gene: TRBJ2-2; d_gene: NA; len: 17; abundance: NA; v_gene: TRBV11-2; CDR3nt: TGTGCCAGCAGCTTAGCCGGAAGGCTAGGTGCCGCCGGGGAGCTGTTTTTT; CDR3aa: CASSLAGRLGAAGELFF
j_gene: TRBJ2-2; d_gene: NA; len: 13; abundance: few; v_gene: TRBV5-1; CDR3nt: TGCGCCAGCAGCTTGGTAGTTACCGGGGAGCTGTTTTTT; CDR3aa: CASSLVVTGELFF
j_gene: TRBJ2-7; d_gene: TRBD1; len: 14; abundance: NA; v_gene: TRBV6-5; CDR3nt: TGTGCCAGCAGTTACGGGACAGGGGGCCTCGAGCAGTACTTC; CDR3aa: CASSYGTGGLEQYF
j_gene: TRBJ1-2; d_gene: NA; len: 12; abundance: NA; v_gene: TRBV7-9; CDR3nt: TGTGCCAGCAGCTTAGTCGCGGGTGGCTACACCTTC; CDR3aa: CASSLVAGGYTF
j_gene: TRBJ1-3; d_gene: TRBD1; len: 13; abundance: NA; v_gene: TRBV13; CDR3nt: TGTGCCAGCAGCGAAGCCAGGGGGAACACCATATATTTT; CDR3aa: CASSEARGNTIYF
j_gene: TRBJ2-2; d_gene: NA; len: 14; abundance: NA; v_gene: TRBV28; CDR3nt: TGTGCCAGCAGTTTAGGCAGGAACACCGGGGAGCTGTTTTTT; CDR3aa: CASSLGRNTGELFF
j_gene: TRBJ2-7; d_gene: TRBD2; len: 14; abundance: NA; v_gene: TRBV2; CDR3nt: TGTGCCAGCAGTGAAGGGCGGGGGTCCTACGAGCAGTACTTC; CDR3aa: CASSEGRGSYEQYF
j_gene: TRBJ1-2; d_gene: NA; len: 15; abundance: once; v_gene: TRBV5-5; CDR3nt: TGTGCCAGCGGATCGACGGCGGTGGCTAACTATGGCTACACCTTC; CDR3aa: CASGSTAVANYGYTF
j_gene: TRBJ2-4; d_gene: TRBD2; len: 14; abundance: NA; v_gene: TRBV3-1/TRBV3-2; CDR3nt: TGTGCCAGCAGCGCGCGGGGGGGCGAAAACATTCAGTACTTC; CDR3aa: CASSARGGENIQYF
j_gene: TRBJ1-5; d_gene: NA; len: 14; abundance: few; v_gene: TRBV18; CDR3nt: TGTGCCAGCTCTCAGGGCGAAAGCAATCAGCCCCAGCATTTT; CDR3aa: CASSQGESNQPQHF
j_gene: TRBJ1-4; d_gene: NA; len: 11; abundance: few; v_gene: TRBV19; CDR3nt: TGTGCCAGTAGTCCCAGGGAAAAACTGTTTTTT; CDR3aa: CASSPREKLFF